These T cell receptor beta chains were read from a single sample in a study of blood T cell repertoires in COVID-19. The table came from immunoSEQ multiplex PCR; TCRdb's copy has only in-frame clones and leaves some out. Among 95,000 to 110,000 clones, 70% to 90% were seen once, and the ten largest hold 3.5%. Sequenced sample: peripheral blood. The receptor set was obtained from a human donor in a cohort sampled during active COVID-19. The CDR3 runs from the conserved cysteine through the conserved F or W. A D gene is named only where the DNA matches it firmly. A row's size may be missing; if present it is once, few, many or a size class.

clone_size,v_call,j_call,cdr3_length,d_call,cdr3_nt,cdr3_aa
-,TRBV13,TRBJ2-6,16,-,TGTGCCAGCAGTTACTTCGGGGGAACTGGGGCCAACGTCCTGACTTTC,CASSYFGGTGANVLTF
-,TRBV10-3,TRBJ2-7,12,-,TGTGCCATCGGCCGGGACACCTACGAGCAGTACTTC,CAIGRDTYEQYF
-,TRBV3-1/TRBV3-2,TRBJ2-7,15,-,TGTGCCAGCAGCCAAGCAGTTATCCCCAACTACGAGCAGTACTTC,CASSQAVIPNYEQYF
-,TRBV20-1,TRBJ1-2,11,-,TGCAGTGCTAGAGGACAGTATGGCTACACCTTC,CSARGQYGYTF
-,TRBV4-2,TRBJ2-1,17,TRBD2,TGTGCCAGCAGCCAAGATTTACAGCGGGGGGGGTCGGATGAGCAGTTCTTC,CASSQDLQRGGSDEQFF
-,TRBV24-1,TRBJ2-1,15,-,TGTGCCACCAGTGCCCCGGGACTGAGCGTGAGTGAGCAGTTCTTC,CATSAPGLSVSEQFF
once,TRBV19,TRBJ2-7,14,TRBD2,TGTGCCAGTAGTATACGGGAGGCTGCGGACGAGCAGTACTTC,CASSIREAADEQYF
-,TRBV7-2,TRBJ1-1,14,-,TGTGCCAGCAGCTTAGTAGCGGCTAACACTGAAGCTTTCTTT,CASSLVAANTEAFF
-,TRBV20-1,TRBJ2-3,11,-,TGCAGTGCTAGAGATTCTCGTACGCAGTATTTT,CSARDSRTQYF
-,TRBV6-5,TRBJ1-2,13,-,TGTGCCAGCAGCCTGGACAGTAACTATGGCTACACCTTC,CASSLDSNYGYTF
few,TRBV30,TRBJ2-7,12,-,TGTGCCTGGAGTCCCATGTCCTACGAGCAGTACTTC,CAWSPMSYEQYF
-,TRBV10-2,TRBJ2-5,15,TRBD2,TGCGCCAGCTCTAGGACTAGCGGGAGTAGTGAGACCCAGTACTTC,CASSRTSGSSETQYF
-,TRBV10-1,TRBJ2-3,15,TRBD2,TGCGCCAGCAGTGAAGAGCGGAGCGGGGCAGATACGCAGTATTTT,CASSEERSGADTQYF
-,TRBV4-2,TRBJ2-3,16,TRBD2,TGTGCCAGCAGCCAAAAACTAGCGGGGGGTTCAGATACGCAGTATTTT,CASSQKLAGGSDTQYF
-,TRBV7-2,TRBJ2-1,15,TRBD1,TGTGCCAGCAGCCACGGGACAGGAGCTTACAATGAGCAGTTCTTC,CASSHGTGAYNEQFF
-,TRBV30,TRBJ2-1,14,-,TGTGCCTGGATAAGAGGTCCCTCCTACAATGAGCAGTTCTTC,CAWIRGPSYNEQFF
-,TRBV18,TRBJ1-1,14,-,TGTGCCAGCTCACCACTTCAGATGAACACTGAAGCTTTCTTT,CASSPLQMNTEAFF
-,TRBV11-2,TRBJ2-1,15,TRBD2,TGTGCCAGCAGCCTAAGCGGGAGTCTCTCCAATGAGCAGTTCTTC,CASSLSGSLSNEQFF
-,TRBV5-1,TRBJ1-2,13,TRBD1,TGCGCCAGCAGGGACTCACAGGGGTCAGGCTACACCTTC,CASRDSQGSGYTF
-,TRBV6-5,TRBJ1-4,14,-,TGTGCCAGTAAACGGGACACCGCAAATGAAAAACTGTTTTTT,CASKRDTANEKLFF
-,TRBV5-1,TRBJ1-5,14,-,TGCGCCAGCAGCTTGTCAGCAGGTTCCCAGCCCCAGCATTTT,CASSLSAGSQPQHF
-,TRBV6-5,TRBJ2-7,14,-,TGTGCCAGCAGACGAGCTAGAAACCTCTACGAGCAGTACTTC,CASRRARNLYEQYF
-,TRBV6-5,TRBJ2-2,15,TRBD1,TGTGCCAGCAGAGAGACAGGGGCCAGCACCGGGGAGCTGTTTTTT,CASRETGASTGELFF
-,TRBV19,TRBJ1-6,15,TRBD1,TGTGCCAGTAGTACCAGGACAGGAGATAATTCACCCCTCCACTTT,CASSTRTGDNSPLHF
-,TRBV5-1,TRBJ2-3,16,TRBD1,TGCGCCAGCAGCTTGGAGGACAGGGTGGGCACAGATACGCAGTATTTT,CASSLEDRVGTDTQYF
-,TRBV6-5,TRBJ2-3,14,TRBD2,TGTGCCAGCACCTATACCGGGACTAGCGAGACGCAGTATTTT,CASTYTGTSETQYF
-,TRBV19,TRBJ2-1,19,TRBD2,TGTGCCAGTAGCCTGATTGGGACAGGACTAGCGGGAGGGTCGGCTGAGCAGTTCTTC,CASSLIGTGLAGGSAEQFF
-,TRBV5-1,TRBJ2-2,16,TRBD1,TGCGCCAGCAGCAAAGGGACAGGGGGCGGCACCGGGGAGCTGTTTTTT,CASSKGTGGGTGELFF
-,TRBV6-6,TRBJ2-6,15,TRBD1,TGTGCCAGCAGCATGGACAGGGCTGGGGCCAACGTCCTGACTTTC,CASSMDRAGANVLTF
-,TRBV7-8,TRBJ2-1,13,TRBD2,TGTGCCAGCAGCTTAGTAGTGACTAGCGAGCAGTTCTTC,CASSLVVTSEQFF
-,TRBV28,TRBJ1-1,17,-,TGTGCCAGCAGTTTAGAGGGGAGGGGAGTTATGAACACTGAAGCTTTCTTT,CASSLEGRGVMNTEAFF
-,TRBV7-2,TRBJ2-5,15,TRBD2,TGTGCCAGCAGCAGGACAGCGGGAGCCGGGGAGACCCAGTACTTC,CASSRTAGAGETQYF
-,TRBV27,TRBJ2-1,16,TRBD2,TGTGCCAGCAACCCTAGCGGGAGGGTCTCCTACAATGAGCAGTTCTTC,CASNPSGRVSYNEQFF
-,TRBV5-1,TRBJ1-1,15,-,TGCGCCAGCAGCTTGATGTCCGGGGTTAACACTGAAGCTTTCTTT,CASSLMSGVNTEAFF
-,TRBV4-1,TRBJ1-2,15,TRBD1,TGCGCCAGCAGCCCGAGACAGGGAGCTAACTATGGCTACACCTTC,CASSPRQGANYGYTF
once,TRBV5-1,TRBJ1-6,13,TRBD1,TGCGCCAGCGGACAGGGGGATTTTTCACCCCTCCACTTT,CASGQGDFSPLHF
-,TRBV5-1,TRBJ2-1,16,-,TGCGCCAGCAGCTCGGGGGGCGTATACTCCTACAATGAGCAGTTCTTC,CASSSGGVYSYNEQFF
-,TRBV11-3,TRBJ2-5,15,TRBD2,TGTGCCAGCAGCGGGGCTAGCGGAGCCGGGGAGACCCAGTACTTC,CASSGASGAGETQYF
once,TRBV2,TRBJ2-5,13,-,TGTGCCAGCGTGCAGGGTCGTAGGGAGACCCAGTACTTC,CASVQGRRETQYF
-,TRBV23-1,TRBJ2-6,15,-,TGCGCCAGCCGAACGGGGAGCTCTGGGGCCAACGTCCTGACTTTC,CASRTGSSGANVLTF
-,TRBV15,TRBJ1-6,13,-,TGTGCCACCAGCACGGACTTTAATTCACCCCTCCACTTT,CATSTDFNSPLHF
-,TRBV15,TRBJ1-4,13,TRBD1,TGTGCCACCGCGGGACAGCCTAATGAAAAACTGTTTTTT,CATAGQPNEKLFF
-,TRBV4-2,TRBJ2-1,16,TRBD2,TGTGCCAGCAGCCCCTCCAAGCGGGAGGTGGGCAATGAGCAGTTCTTC,CASSPSKREVGNEQFF